The TCR beta chain described here comes from a study of CXCR3-negative and CXCR3-positive naive CD8 T cells. In the study overall: The study obtained around 140 million TRB reads, about 1.5 +/- 0.3 million per library. Study findings and constraints: CXCR3-positive naive cells had more hydrophobic TRB CDR3s than CXCR3-negative naive cells.

This CDR3 is 12 amino acids long. CDR1 is SGHDT, CDR2 YYEEEE, per germline. UMI labels and 5' RACE were used to prepare the TRB cDNA libraries. Reprocessing the 5' RACE reads, TCRdb reports a single entry for every CDR3 protein and omits DNA. The specimen's table records approximately 130,000 distinct CDR3 sequences. As to this clonotype: Its antigen is undetermined.

J is TRBJ2-7 and V is TRBV5-6. The sequence derives from a human donor in good health. Some clones in this sample may be carry-over from other donors' samples. The source material was naive CXCR3+ CD8+ T cells from blood. Subset meaning: CD45RO-CCR7+CD27+CD95- naive CD8+ T cells expressing CXCR3 (TNR3+). The CDR3 loop reads CASSLQMYEQYF.